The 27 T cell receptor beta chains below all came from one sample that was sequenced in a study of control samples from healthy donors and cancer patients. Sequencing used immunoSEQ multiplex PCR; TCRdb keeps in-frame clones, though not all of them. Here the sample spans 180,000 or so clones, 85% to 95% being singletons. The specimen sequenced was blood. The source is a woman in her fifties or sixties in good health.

CDR3 loop: CASSLGGTDTIYF. In nucleotides, the CDR3 is TGTGCCAGCAGTTTGGGGGGAACGGACACCATATATTTT. The chain uses TRBV12-3 or TRBV12-4 and TRBJ1-3; D perhaps matches TRBD1 (5 bases). Trimming took off 3 bases at V and 8 bases at J, with 11 bases between the two ends. The CDR3 runs to 13 residues.

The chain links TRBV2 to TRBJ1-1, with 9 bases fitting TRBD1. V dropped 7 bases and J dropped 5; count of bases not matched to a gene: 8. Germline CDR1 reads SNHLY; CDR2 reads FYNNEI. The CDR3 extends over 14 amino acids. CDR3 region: CASMIGTGWTEAFF. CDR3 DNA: TGTGCCAGCATGATTGGGACAGGGTGGACTGAAGCTTTCTTT.

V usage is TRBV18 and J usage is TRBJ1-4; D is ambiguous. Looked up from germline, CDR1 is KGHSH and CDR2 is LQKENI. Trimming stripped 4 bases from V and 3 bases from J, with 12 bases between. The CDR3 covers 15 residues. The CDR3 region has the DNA TGTGCCAGCTCACGATCAGAAACCTCTAATGAAAAACTGTTTTTT. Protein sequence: CASSRSETSNEKLFF.

The CDR3 sequence is CASSPRTDLNTEAFF. The CDR3 DNA sequence: TGTGCCAGCAGCCCTCGGACAGATCTTAACACTGAAGCTTTCTTT. The gene calls are TRBV5-4 and TRBJ1-1; TRBD1 might be the D (6 bases). V lost 4 bases and J 2 bases, leaving 15 bases between the germline ends. Germline lookup yields CDR1 SGHNT and CDR2 YYREEE (reference sequence). The CDR3 extends over 15 amino acids.

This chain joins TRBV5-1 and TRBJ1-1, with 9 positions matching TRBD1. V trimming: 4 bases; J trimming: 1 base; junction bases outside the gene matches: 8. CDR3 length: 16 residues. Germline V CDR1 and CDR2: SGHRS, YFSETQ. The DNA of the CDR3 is TGCGCCAGCAGCCAAACCAGACAGGGGGGGAACACTGAAGCTTTCTTT. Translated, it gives CASSQTRQGGNTEAFF.

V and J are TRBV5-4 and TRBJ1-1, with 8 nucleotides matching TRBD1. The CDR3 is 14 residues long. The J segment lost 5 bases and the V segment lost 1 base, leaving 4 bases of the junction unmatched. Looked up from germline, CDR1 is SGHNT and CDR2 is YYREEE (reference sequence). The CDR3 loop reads CASSLSRGLTEAFF. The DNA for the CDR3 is TGTGCCAGCAGCTTGAGCAGGGGGCTAACTGAAGCTTTCTTT.

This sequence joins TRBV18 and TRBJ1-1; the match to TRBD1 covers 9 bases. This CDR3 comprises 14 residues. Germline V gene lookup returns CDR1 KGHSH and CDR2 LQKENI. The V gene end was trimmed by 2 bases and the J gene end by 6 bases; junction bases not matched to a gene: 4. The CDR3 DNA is TGTGCCAGCTCACCAGGGACAGGGAGGGCTGAAGCTTTCTTT. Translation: CASSPGTGRAEAFF.

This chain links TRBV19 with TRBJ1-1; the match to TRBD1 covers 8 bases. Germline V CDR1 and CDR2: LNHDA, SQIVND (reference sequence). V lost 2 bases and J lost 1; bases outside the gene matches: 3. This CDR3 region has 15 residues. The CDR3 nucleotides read TGTGCCAGTAGTATATGGACAGGGTCGAACACTGAAGCTTTCTTT. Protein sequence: CASSIWTGSNTEAFF.

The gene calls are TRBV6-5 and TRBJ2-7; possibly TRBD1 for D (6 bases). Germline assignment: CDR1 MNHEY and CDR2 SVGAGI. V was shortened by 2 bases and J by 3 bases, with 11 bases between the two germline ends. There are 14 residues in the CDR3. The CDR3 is CASSYGGQDYEQYF. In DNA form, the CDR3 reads TGTGCCAGCAGTTACGGGGGACAAGACTACGAGCAGTACTTC.

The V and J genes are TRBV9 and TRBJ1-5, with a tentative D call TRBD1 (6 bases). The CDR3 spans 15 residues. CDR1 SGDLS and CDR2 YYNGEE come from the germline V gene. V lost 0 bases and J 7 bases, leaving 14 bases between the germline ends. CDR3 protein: CASSVAGGEGQPQHF. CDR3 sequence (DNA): TGTGCCAGCAGCGTAGCGGGGGGCGAGGGGCAGCCCCAGCATTTT.

The CDR3 reads CASRKEGCGNTIYF. The CDR3 coding sequence is TGTGCCAGCAGGAAGGAGGGATGTGGAAACACCATATATTTT. The rearrangement uses TRBV21-1 and TRBJ1-3. TRBV21-1 is recorded as a pseudogene. The CDR3 length is 14 residues.

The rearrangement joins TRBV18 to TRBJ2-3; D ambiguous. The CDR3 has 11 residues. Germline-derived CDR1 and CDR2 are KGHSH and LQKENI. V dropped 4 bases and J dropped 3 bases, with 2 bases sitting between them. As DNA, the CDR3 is TGTGCCAGCTCACAGACAGATACGCAGTATTTT. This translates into CASSQTDTQYF.

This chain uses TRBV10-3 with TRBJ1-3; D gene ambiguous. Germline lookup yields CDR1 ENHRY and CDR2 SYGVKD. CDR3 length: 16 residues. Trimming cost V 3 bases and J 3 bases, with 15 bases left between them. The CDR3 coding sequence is TGTGCCATCAGTGATCTCCCCTCGGCCGGTGGAAACACCATATATTTT. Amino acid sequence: CAISDLPSAGGNTIYF.

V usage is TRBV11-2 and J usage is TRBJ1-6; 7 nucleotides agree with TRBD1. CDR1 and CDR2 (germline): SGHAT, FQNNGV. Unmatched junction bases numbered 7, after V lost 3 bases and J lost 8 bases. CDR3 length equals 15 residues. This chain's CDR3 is CASSFGTVRDSPLHF. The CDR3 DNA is TGTGCCAGCAGCTTTGGGACAGTGAGGGATTCACCCCTCCACTTT.

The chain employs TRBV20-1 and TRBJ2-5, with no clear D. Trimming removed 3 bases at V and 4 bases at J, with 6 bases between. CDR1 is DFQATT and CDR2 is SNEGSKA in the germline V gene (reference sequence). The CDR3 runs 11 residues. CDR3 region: CSARARETQYF. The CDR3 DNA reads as TGCAGTGCTAGGGCCAGAGAGACCCAGTACTTC.

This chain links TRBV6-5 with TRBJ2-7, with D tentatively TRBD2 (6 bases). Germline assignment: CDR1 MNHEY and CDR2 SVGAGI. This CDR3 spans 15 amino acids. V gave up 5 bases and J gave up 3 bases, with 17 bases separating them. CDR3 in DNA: TGTGCCAGCAGTACGGGAGCGGGCGCGGGCTACGAGCAGTACTTC. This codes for CASSTGAGAGYEQYF.

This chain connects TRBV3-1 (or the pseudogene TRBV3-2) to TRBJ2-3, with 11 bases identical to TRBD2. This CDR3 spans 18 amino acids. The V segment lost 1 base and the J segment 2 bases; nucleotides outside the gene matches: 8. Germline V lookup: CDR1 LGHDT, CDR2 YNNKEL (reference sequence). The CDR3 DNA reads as TGTGCCAGCAGCCAAGGGTTGACTAGCGGGGTTTACACAGATACGCAGTATTTT. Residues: CASSQGLTSGVYTDTQYF.

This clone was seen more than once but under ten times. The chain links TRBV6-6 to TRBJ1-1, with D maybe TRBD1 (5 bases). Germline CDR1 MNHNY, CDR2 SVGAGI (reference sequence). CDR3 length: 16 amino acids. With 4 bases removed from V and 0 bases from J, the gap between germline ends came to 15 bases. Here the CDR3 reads CASSSRQSSMNTEAFF. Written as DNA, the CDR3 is TGTGCCAGCAGTTCTAGACAGTCTTCCATGAACACTGAAGCTTTCTTT.

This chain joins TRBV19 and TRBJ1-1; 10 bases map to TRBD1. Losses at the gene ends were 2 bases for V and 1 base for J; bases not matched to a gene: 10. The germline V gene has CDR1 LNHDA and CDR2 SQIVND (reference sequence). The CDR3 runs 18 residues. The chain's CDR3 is CASSIIARQGARNTEAFF. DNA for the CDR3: TGTGCCAGTAGTATAATTGCGAGACAGGGGGCCCGGAACACTGAAGCTTTCTTT. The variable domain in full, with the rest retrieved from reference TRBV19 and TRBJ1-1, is DGGITQSPKYLFRKEGQNVTLSCEQNLNHDAMYWYRQDPGQGLRLIYYSQIVNDFQKGDIAEGYSVSREKKESFPLTVTSAQKNPTAFYLCASSIIARQGARNTEAFFGQGTRLTVV.

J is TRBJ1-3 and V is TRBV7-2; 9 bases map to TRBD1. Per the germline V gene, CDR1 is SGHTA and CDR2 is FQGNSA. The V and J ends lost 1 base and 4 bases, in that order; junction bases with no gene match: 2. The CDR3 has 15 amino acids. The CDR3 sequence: CASSLVGQGGNTIYF. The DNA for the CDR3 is TGTGCCAGCAGCTTAGTTGGACAGGGGGGAAACACCATATATTTT.

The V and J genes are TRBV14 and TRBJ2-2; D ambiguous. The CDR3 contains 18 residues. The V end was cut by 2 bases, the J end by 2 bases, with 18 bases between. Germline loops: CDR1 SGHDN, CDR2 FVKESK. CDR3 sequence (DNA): TGTGCCAGCAGCCAAAAGGGCAGAAAATATGGAAACACCGGGGAGCTGTTTTTT. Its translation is CASSQKGRKYGNTGELFF.

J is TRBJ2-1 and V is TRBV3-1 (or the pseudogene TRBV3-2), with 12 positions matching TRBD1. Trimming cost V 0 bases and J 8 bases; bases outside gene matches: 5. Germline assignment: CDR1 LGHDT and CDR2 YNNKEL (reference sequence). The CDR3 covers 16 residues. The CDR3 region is CASSQDWGQGADEQFF. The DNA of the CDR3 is TGTGCCAGCAGCCAAGATTGGGGACAGGGGGCCGATGAGCAGTTCTTC.

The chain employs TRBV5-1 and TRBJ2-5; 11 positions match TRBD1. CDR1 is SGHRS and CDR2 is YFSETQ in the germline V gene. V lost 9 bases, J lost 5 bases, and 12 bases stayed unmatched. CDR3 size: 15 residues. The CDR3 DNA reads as TGCGCCACCACTCGACGGACAGGGGGCGGTGAGACCCAGTACTTC. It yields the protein CATTRRTGGGETQYF.

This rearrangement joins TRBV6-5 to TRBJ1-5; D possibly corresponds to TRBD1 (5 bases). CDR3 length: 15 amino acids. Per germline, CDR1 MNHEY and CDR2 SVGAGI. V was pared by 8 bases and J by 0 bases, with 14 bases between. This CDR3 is CASGRDGLSNQPQHF. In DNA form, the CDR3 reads TGTGCCAGCGGTAGGGACGGTCTTAGCAATCAGCCCCAGCATTTT.

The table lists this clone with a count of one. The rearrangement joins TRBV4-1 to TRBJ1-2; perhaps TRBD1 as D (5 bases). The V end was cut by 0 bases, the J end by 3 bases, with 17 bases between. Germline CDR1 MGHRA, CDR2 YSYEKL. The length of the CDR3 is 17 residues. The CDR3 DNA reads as TGCGCCAGCAGCCAAGATAGATGGGCAGGGTCCTACTATGGCTACACCTTC. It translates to CASSQDRWAGSYYGYTF.

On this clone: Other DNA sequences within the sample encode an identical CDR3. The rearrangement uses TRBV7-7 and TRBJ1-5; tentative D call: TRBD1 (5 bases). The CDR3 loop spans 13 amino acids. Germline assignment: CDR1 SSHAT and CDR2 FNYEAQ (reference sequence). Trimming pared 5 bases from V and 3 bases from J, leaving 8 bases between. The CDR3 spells CASSLGANQPQHF. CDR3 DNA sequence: TGTGCCAGCAGCCTAGGGGCCAATCAGCCCCAGCATTTT.

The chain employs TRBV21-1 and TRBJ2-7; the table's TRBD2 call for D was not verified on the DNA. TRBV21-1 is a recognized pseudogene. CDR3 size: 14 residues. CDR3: CASRWWRGAYEQYF. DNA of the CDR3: TGTGCCAGCAGGTGGTGGCGGGGGGCCTACGAGCAGTACTTC.